This T cell receptor beta chain was obtained from a study of blood T cell repertoires in COVID-19 (dated by TCRdb to 2019 to 2021). For the wider study: Collaborator samples came from the United States, Italy and Spain and covered acute and convalescent phases of COVID-19. The prospective study material was composed of cDNA or gDNA derived from T cells, B-cell-depleted T cells, or PBMCs. The dataset comprised deeply sampled blood TCRbeta repertoires from subjects exposed to, actively infected with, or recovered from COVID-19. A freely available public database, intended as a resource for researchers studying the immune response to SARS-CoV-2, is where the repertoires were released. The samples were drawn from two sources: the first 160 participants of the ongoing ImmuneRACE study, and about 1,300 subjects contributed by 6 global collaborators. A de-identified subject ID, COVID-19 status, age in years and sex were almost always included in the sample metadata. Where available, HLA class I and class II types were obtained from metadata supplied by the sample provider rather than from assay-based typing.

The immunoSEQ Assay, a bias-controlled multiplex PCR, was used to amplify TCRbeta CDR3 regions from genomic DNA. On the study's bioinformatics: Within the assay, amplification of reference gene primers was used to estimate how many nucleated cells each sample contained. To quantify the absolute abundance of each unique TCRbeta CDR3 rearrangement, sequence reads were collapsed and filtered. For each sample, productive Simpson clonality was calculated as the square root of Simpson's diversity index over productive rearrangements. Imported from immuneACCESS, the table was reduced by TCRdb to in-frame sequences with V and J called. These copies leave out some clones; in studies compared against another copy, an unresolved V gene accounts for under half, and the cause of the remainder is not known. V, J and clone size are taken as reported in that table, and D and trimming were inferred from the DNA itself. This sample holds around 280,000 clones; around 90% were observed only once. 2% to 2.5% of the sample goes to the ten largest clones.

V is trimmed back by 3 bases and J by 8 bases, and the junction contains 6 bases that no gene match accounts for. The CDR3 goes from the cysteine to the phenylalanine over 14 residues. Kept here is only the CDR3 DNA, which spans 42 bases and is read in frame from base 1. From the germline V gene (reference sequence), CDR1 is LNHDA and CDR2 is SQIVND. Samples from volunteer blood donors who had recovered from COVID-19 were contributed by a second Seattle source. Collaborating institutions collected whole blood in K2EDTA tubes following their own protocols. For TCRbeta analysis, collaborator samples were shipped as frozen whole blood, as isolated PBMCs, or as DNA extracted from either sample type. As to this clone: It has no known antigen specificity. Qualities for individual bases were not recorded, and no much larger clone is one base off.

Paper-wide results and their limitations: The amount of clinical and demographic metadata varied by source and participant and was provided uncurated.

The chain uses TRBV19 and TRBJ1-4, and TRBD1 aligns with 7 junction nucleotides. The source is a woman aged 45-59 years who had recovered from COVID-19. Sequenced: peripheral blood. The encoded CDR3 is CASSMPQGREKLFF. The sequence in DNA is TGTGCCAGTAGTATGCCACAGGGGAGGGAAAAACTGTTTTTT.